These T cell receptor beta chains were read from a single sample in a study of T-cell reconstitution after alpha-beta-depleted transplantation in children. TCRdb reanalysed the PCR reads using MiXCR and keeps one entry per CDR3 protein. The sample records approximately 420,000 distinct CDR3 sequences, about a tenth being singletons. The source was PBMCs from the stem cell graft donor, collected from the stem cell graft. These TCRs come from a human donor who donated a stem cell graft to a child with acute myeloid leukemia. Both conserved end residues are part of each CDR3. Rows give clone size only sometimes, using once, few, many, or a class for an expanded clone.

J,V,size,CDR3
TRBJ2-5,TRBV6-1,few,CASSIQGWKEETQYF
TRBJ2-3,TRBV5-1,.,CASSPPRPSSSTDTQYF
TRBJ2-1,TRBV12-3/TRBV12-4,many,CASSPGGSNEQFF
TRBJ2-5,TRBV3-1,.,CASSRGAAETQYF
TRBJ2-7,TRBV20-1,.,CSATTPGTGHEQYF
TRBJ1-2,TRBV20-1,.,CSAGGTGNYGYTF
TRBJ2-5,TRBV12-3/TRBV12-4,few,CASSWDSGKETQYF
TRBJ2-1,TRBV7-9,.,CASSLKLAGGTNEQFF
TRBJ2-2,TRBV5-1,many,CASRPPTGNTGELFF
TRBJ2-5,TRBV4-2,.,CASSQEERGGIETQYF
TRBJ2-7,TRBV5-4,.,CASSLAGTGYEQYF
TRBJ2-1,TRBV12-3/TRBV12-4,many,CASSYPGDREEFF
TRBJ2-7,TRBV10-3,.,CAISPGQGYEQYF
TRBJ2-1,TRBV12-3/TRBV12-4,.,CASAPGRGYEQFF
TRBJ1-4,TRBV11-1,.,CASSSSGIREKLFF
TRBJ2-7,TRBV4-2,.,CASSQGSEGFSLWEQYF
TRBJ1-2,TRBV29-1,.,CSVEDQDGYTF
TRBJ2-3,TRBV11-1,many,CASSLLTSGSADTQYF
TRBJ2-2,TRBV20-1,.,CSARRTSGGASGELFF
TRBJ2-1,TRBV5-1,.,CASRTGPYNEQFF
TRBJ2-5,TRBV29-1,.,CSPQDLAATQYF
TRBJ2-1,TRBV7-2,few,CASSAERSRIRYNEQFF
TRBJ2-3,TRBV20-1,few,CSARPPMGGHTDTQYF
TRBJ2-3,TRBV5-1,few,CASKRYPTDTQYF
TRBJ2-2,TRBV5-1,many,CASSPSDRVGTGELFF
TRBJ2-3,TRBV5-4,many,CASSPPGRGSTDTQYF
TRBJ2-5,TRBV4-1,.,CASSQVGLETQYF
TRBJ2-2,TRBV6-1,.,CASMAAGGLTGELFF
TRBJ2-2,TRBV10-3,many,CAISVDSYTGELFF
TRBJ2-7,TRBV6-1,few,CASSGLAGGDEQYF
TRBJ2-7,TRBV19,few,CASSIERTVSYEQYF
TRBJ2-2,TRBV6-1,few,CASSGDPAGTGELFF
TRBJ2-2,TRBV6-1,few,CASSEATQGGELFF
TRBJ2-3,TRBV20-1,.,CSASGTSRDTQYF
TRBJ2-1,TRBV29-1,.,CSVDETGLNEQFF
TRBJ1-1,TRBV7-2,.,CASSLGGNAEAFF
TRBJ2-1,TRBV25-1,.,CASSDYGTEYNEQFF
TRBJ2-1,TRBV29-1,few,CSVEGGAGGAYNEQFF
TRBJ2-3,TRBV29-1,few,CSVERGPGEDTQYF
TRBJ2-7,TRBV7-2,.,CASSPPGQGGTYEQYF
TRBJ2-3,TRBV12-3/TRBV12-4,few,CASSGQGQDTQYF
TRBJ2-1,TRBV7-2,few,CASSLIVSGAGDEQFF